The 12 T cell receptor beta chains below all came from one sample that was sequenced in a study of blood T cells in healthy people across ages. A second 7 to 11 cycle PCR used barcoded and J-beta primers. In TCRdb, the 5' RACE reads were re-called with MiXCR into one record per CDR3 protein. Among approximately 760,000 distinct CDR3 sequences listed, roughly 25% were seen once. The data were also submitted as part of a second study, on T cells of mothers and their children.

Sequences were obtained from blood. The receptors were gathered from a boy between 10 and 17 years old in good health.

This clonotype showed up just a few times. The rearrangement joins TRBV5-1 to TRBJ2-5; the match to TRBD1 covers 7 bases. The J call is uncertain, as TRBJ2-7 better fits the DNA end. Per germline, CDR1 SGHRS and CDR2 YFSETQ. The CDR3 covers 14 residues. CDR3 loop: CASSPRGSYYEQYF. CDR3 DNA sequence: TGCGCCAGCAGCCCCAGGGGGAGCTACTACGAGCAGTACTTC.

This clonotype has a handful of counts. The rearrangement links TRBV28 to TRBJ2-5, with 10 bases lining up with TRBD2. Looked up from germline, CDR1 is MDHEN and CDR2 is SYDVKM. The CDR3 is 15 amino acids. V was clipped by 3 bases and J by 4 bases; unmatched bases: 5. The CDR3 spells CASSFSGRALETQYF. The CDR3 DNA follows: TGTGCCAGCAGTTTCAGCGGGAGGGCCTTAGAGACCCAGTACTTC.

This clonotype was detected a few times. The chain recombines TRBV27 with TRBJ2-4; 7 positions agree with TRBD1. V lost 6 bases, J lost 6 bases, and 8 bases stayed unmatched. CDR3 length equals 14 residues. CDR1 is MNHEY and CDR2 is SMNVEV in the germline V gene (reference sequence). The CDR3 DNA follows: TGTGCCAGCAGCGACAGGGCCCTCGGAAACATTCAGTACTTC. Amino acid sequence: CASSDRALGNIQYF.

The CDR3: CSVEDGGKKETQYF. Written as DNA, the CDR3 is TGCAGCGTTGAAGATGGGGGAAAGAAGGAGACCCAGTACTTC. V gene TRBV29-1 combines with J gene TRBJ2-1; D may match TRBD1 or TRBD2 (5 bases each). The J call may be incorrect, as the DNA end agrees better with TRBJ2-5. Germline V gene data show CDR1 as SQVTM and CDR2 as ANQGSEA. This CDR3 has 14 residues.

J is TRBJ2-7 and V is TRBV4-2, with a tentative D call TRBD1 (6 bases). Trimming removed 0 bases at V and 2 bases at J, with 11 bases between. Germline V gene sequence: CDR1 LGHNA, CDR2 YNFKEQ. The CDR3 covers 15 residues. CDR3 loop: CASSQEARGPYEQYF. CDR3 DNA: TGTGCCAGCAGCCAAGAGGCCAGGGGTCCCTACGAGCAGTACTTC.

The rearrangement links TRBV12-5 to TRBJ2-5; 14 positions match TRBD2. The germline gives CDR1 LGHNT, CDR2 FRNRAP. Trimming cost V 4 bases and J 4 bases; bases outside gene matches: 8. CDR3 size: 17 residues. This chain's CDR3 is CASGSTTSGGVGETQYF. In DNA, the CDR3 is TGTGCTAGTGGTTCCACGACTAGCGGGGGGGTGGGAGAGACCCAGTACTTC.

In this sample, this clonotype turned up a few times. The gene calls are TRBV28 and TRBJ2-1; weak D call: TRBD2 (6 bases). The DNA matches TRBJ2-7 better at its end, which makes the J call doubtful. The CDR3 totals 13 residues. Germline V lookup: CDR1 MDHEN, CDR2 SYDVKM. CDR3 in DNA: TGTGCCAGCAGTTTACTGGAGGGGCGGGAGCAGTACTTC. This codes for CASSLLEGREQYF.

The chain links TRBV7-2 to TRBJ2-3; tentatively, D is TRBD2 (6 bases). Trimming pared 2 bases from V and 3 bases from J, leaving 18 bases between. Germline lookup yields CDR1 SGHTA and CDR2 FQGNSA. The CDR3 covers 17 residues. CDR3 sequence reads: CASSLWEPGVSTDTQYF. The DNA for the CDR3 is TGTGCCAGCAGCTTATGGGAACCGGGAGTCAGTACAGATACGCAGTATTTT.

This clonotype was observed a few times. The rearrangement uses TRBV7-9 and TRBJ2-7; 8 nucleotides align to TRBD2. The J segment lost 4 bases and the V segment lost 3 bases, leaving 11 bases of the junction unmatched. In germline, CDR1 is SEHNR, CDR2 FQNEAQ (reference sequence). The CDR3 consists of 16 residues. In DNA form, the CDR3 reads TGTGCCAGCAGCTTCTTATTGGGAGCGGGAGCATACGAGCAGTACTTC. Protein: CASSFLLGAGAYEQYF. The whole variable domain, filled in from reference TRBV7-9 and TRBJ2-7, reads DTGVSQNPRHKITKRGQNVTFRCDPISEHNRLYWYRQTLGQGPEFLTYFQNEAQLEKSRLLSDRFSAERPKGSFSTLEIQRTEQGDSAMYLCASSFLLGAGAYEQYFGPGTRLTVT.

This clonotype was observed a few times. The J gene is TRBJ2-7, the V gene TRBV4-3; possible D gene TRBD2, 6 bases. The CDR3 spans 16 residues. Germline CDR1 and CDR2: LGHNA and YSLEER. Deletions cut 1 base from V and 2 bases from J, with 15 bases between. The CDR3: CASSQGTTFGAYEQYF. CDR3 sequence (DNA): TGCGCCAGCAGCCAAGGGACTACATTCGGGGCCTACGAGCAGTACTTC.

This clonotype was counted a few times. The rearrangement links TRBV27 to TRBJ2-7; TRBD1 agrees at 9 bases. Trimming at V came to 4 bases and at J to 4 bases, leaving 8 bases not matched to a gene. The germline CDR1 and CDR2 sequences are MNHEY and SMNVEV (reference sequence). The CDR3 loop spans 15 amino acids. In DNA, the CDR3 is TGTGCCAGCAGTTCTCCGGGACAGGGAATTTACGAGCAGTACTTC. It encodes CASSSPGQGIYEQYF.

This clonotype has only a few counts. The chain employs TRBV20-1 and TRBJ2-5; 10 bases match TRBD1. The germline CDR1 and CDR2 sequences are DFQATT and SNEGSKA (reference sequence). V shed 4 bases and J 10 bases; nucleotides not matched to a gene: 9. The CDR3 is made up of 13 amino acids. The CDR3 nucleotides read TGCAGTGCTACCGGACAGGGGGAATGGAACCAGTACTTC. This translates into CSATGQGEWNQYF.